A selection of T cell receptor beta chains follows, all from one sample in a study of blood T cell repertoires in COVID-19. Clones were read by immunoSEQ multiplex PCR, and TCRdb kept only the in-frame ones, dropping some. Of 200,000 or so clones in the sample, roughly three quarters were seen once. Material for sequencing was peripheral blood. The receptor set was obtained from a man in his 60s with active or convalescent COVID-19. Both conserved end residues are part of each CDR3. The order of the fields is J gene, clone size, V gene, D gene, CDR3 protein, CDR3 DNA. D genes are given only for firm matches. Clone size is stated in some rows and not others, as once, few, many or a class when expanded.

j_gene: TRBJ2-7
abundance: few
v_gene: TRBV7-8
d_gene: .
CDR3aa: CASSLPGPYEQYF
CDR3nt: TGTGCCAGCAGTTTGCCAGGGCCCTACGAGCAGTACTTC

j_gene: TRBJ1-2
abundance: many
v_gene: TRBV4-3
d_gene: .
CDR3aa: CASSQRGSNGYTF
CDR3nt: TGCGCCAGCAGCCAAAGGGGCTCAAATGGCTACACCTTC

j_gene: TRBJ2-2
abundance: few
v_gene: TRBV3-1/TRBV3-2
d_gene: TRBD2
CDR3aa: CASSPLKGGPTGELFF
CDR3nt: TGTGCCAGCAGCCCCCTTAAGGGAGGGCCCACCGGGGAGCTGTTTTTT

j_gene: TRBJ2-3
abundance: .
v_gene: TRBV7-2
d_gene: .
CDR3aa: CASRSSGWDTQYF
CDR3nt: TGTGCCAGCAGATCCTCAGGGTGGGATACGCAGTATTTT

j_gene: TRBJ1-6
abundance: .
v_gene: TRBV5-1
d_gene: TRBD1
CDR3aa: CASGTGIDSPLHF
CDR3nt: TGCGCCAGCGGGACAGGGATCGACTCACCCCTCCACTTT

j_gene: TRBJ1-5
abundance: once
v_gene: TRBV7-3
d_gene: .
CDR3aa: CASSLSAGDQPQHF
CDR3nt: TGTGCCAGCAGCTTAAGTGCAGGGGATCAGCCCCAGCATTTT

j_gene: TRBJ2-5
abundance: .
v_gene: TRBV19
d_gene: TRBD1
CDR3aa: CASNPTGQRGTQYF
CDR3nt: TGTGCCAGTAACCCGACAGGGCAGAGGGGGACCCAGTACTTC

j_gene: TRBJ2-2
abundance: .
v_gene: TRBV5-6
d_gene: TRBD2
CDR3aa: CASSPFSGRATGELFF
CDR3nt: TGTGCCAGCAGCCCATTTAGCGGGAGAGCAACCGGGGAGCTGTTTTTT

j_gene: TRBJ2-3
abundance: .
v_gene: TRBV10-3
d_gene: TRBD2
CDR3aa: CATTKGGEVDTQYF
CDR3nt: TGTGCCACCACCAAGGGAGGGGAGGTGGATACGCAGTATTTT

j_gene: TRBJ1-5
abundance: .
v_gene: TRBV23-1
d_gene: .
CDR3aa: CGENRSYNQPQHF
CDR3nt: TGCGGCGAGAACCGGTCCTACAATCAGCCCCAGCATTTT

j_gene: TRBJ2-3
abundance: .
v_gene: TRBV4-1
d_gene: .
CDR3aa: CASSQNPQEEQYF
CDR3nt: TGCGCCAGCAGCCAAAACCCCCAAGAGGAGCAGTATTTT

j_gene: TRBJ2-5
abundance: .
v_gene: TRBV7-2
d_gene: .
CDR3aa: CASTRSVGETQYF
CDR3nt: TGTGCCAGCACTCGGAGTGTCGGAGAGACCCAGTACTTC

j_gene: TRBJ2-3
abundance: few
v_gene: TRBV21-1
d_gene: .
CDR3aa: CASSKDPLGALGTDTQYF
CDR3nt: TGTGCCAGCAGCAAAGATCCCCTAGGCGCGTTGGGCACAGATACGCAGTATTTT

j_gene: TRBJ2-5
abundance: .
v_gene: TRBV10-3
d_gene: .
CDR3aa: CAISETDRRGTQYF
CDR3nt: TGTGCCATCAGTGAGACCGACAGAAGGGGGACCCAGTACTTC

j_gene: TRBJ1-4
abundance: .
v_gene: TRBV29-1
d_gene: TRBD1
CDR3aa: CSVPGTGAALGGKLFF
CDR3nt: TGCAGCGTGCCAGGGACAGGGGCTGCCCTTGGGGGAAAACTGTTTTTT

j_gene: TRBJ1-1
abundance: .
v_gene: TRBV30
d_gene: .
CDR3aa: CAWSVFRGTEAFF
CDR3nt: TGTGCCTGGAGTGTTTTTCGAGGCACTGAAGCTTTCTTT

j_gene: TRBJ1-2
abundance: .
v_gene: TRBV28
d_gene: TRBD1
CDR3aa: CASKFPQGAQEYGYTF
CDR3nt: TGTGCCAGCAAATTCCCGCAGGGGGCGCAGGAATATGGCTACACCTTC

j_gene: TRBJ2-3
abundance: .
v_gene: TRBV9
d_gene: TRBD2
CDR3aa: CASSVGGGRLDTQYF
CDR3nt: TGTGCCAGCAGCGTAGGCGGGGGGCGGTTAGATACGCAGTATTTT

j_gene: TRBJ1-2
abundance: .
v_gene: TRBV15
d_gene: TRBD1
CDR3aa: CATSKNTGGVGGYTF
CDR3nt: TGTGCCACCAGCAAAAATACAGGGGGCGTAGGGGGCTACACCTTC

j_gene: TRBJ1-2
abundance: .
v_gene: TRBV6-6
d_gene: TRBD1
CDR3aa: CASKAGGGVDYTF
CDR3nt: TGTGCCAGCAAAGCAGGGGGCGGGGTAGACTACACCTTC

j_gene: TRBJ2-2
abundance: .
v_gene: TRBV2
d_gene: TRBD2
CDR3aa: CASRATSASNTGELFF
CDR3nt: TGTGCCAGCAGAGCAACTAGCGCCTCGAACACCGGGGAGCTGTTTTTT

j_gene: TRBJ2-7
abundance: once
v_gene: TRBV14
d_gene: .
CDR3aa: CASSPGLGSKGYEQYF
CDR3nt: TGTGCCAGCAGCCCCGGGCTTGGGTCGAAGGGGTACGAGCAGTACTTC

j_gene: TRBJ2-7
abundance: .
v_gene: TRBV19
d_gene: TRBD2
CDR3aa: CASSIDAGGVNEQYF
CDR3nt: TGTGCCAGTAGTATAGACGCGGGAGGGGTCAACGAGCAGTACTTC

j_gene: TRBJ1-1
abundance: .
v_gene: TRBV4-3
d_gene: .
CDR3aa: CASSQDTGSEAFF
CDR3nt: TGCGCCAGCAGCCAAGATACGGGGTCTGAAGCTTTCTTT

j_gene: TRBJ2-7
abundance: .
v_gene: TRBV6-5
d_gene: .
CDR3aa: CASSYSGLEPYEQYF
CDR3nt: TGTGCCAGCAGTTACTCCGGACTTGAGCCCTACGAGCAGTACTTC

j_gene: TRBJ2-7
abundance: .
v_gene: TRBV10-3
d_gene: .
CDR3aa: CAISEAGQYEQYF
CDR3nt: TGTGCCATCAGTGAGGCAGGGCAGTACGAGCAGTACTTC

j_gene: TRBJ2-5
abundance: .
v_gene: TRBV10-1
d_gene: TRBD2
CDR3aa: CASSDSLAGVSETQYF
CDR3nt: TGCGCCAGCAGTGACTCACTAGCGGGAGTATCAGAGACCCAGTACTTC

j_gene: TRBJ1-6
abundance: .
v_gene: TRBV7-9
d_gene: .
CDR3aa: CASSRTGTDSPLHF
CDR3nt: TGTGCCAGCAGCCGTACAGGGACGGATTCACCCCTCCACTTT

j_gene: TRBJ2-1
abundance: .
v_gene: TRBV5-1
d_gene: TRBD1
CDR3aa: CASSLATPGQGANEQFF
CDR3nt: TGCGCCAGCAGCTTGGCCACTCCGGGACAGGGGGCCAATGAGCAGTTCTTC

j_gene: TRBJ2-3
abundance: .
v_gene: TRBV11-3
d_gene: TRBD1
CDR3aa: CASSSGQDEDTQYF
CDR3nt: TGTGCCAGCAGCTCGGGACAGGACGAGGATACGCAGTATTTT

j_gene: TRBJ1-1
abundance: .
v_gene: TRBV5-1
d_gene: .
CDR3aa: CASSLVGLTEAFF
CDR3nt: TGCGCCAGCAGCTTGGTCGGGTTAACTGAAGCTTTCTTT

j_gene: TRBJ1-6
abundance: .
v_gene: TRBV9
d_gene: .
CDR3aa: CASSVTSHRANSPLHF
CDR3nt: TGTGCCAGCAGCGTTACATCCCACAGGGCAAATTCACCCCTCCACTTT

j_gene: TRBJ2-3
abundance: .
v_gene: TRBV7-3
d_gene: TRBD1
CDR3aa: CASSPGQGVRTDTQYF
CDR3nt: TGTGCCAGCAGCCCCGGACAGGGGGTACGCACAGATACGCAGTATTTT

j_gene: TRBJ2-3
abundance: .
v_gene: TRBV5-5
d_gene: TRBD2
CDR3aa: CASSLEAGRWTDTQYF
CDR3nt: TGTGCCAGCAGCTTGGAAGCGGGAAGGTGGACAGATACGCAGTATTTT

j_gene: TRBJ2-1
abundance: .
v_gene: TRBV19
d_gene: TRBD1
CDR3aa: CASSTGTGGSNEQFF
CDR3nt: TGTGCCAGTAGCACCGGGACAGGGGGTAGCAATGAGCAGTTCTTC

j_gene: TRBJ2-3
abundance: .
v_gene: TRBV7-9
d_gene: .
CDR3aa: CASSLVPGTDTQYF
CDR3nt: TGTGCCAGCAGCTTAGTTCCAGGCACAGATACGCAGTATTTT

j_gene: TRBJ2-3
abundance: .
v_gene: TRBV5-8
d_gene: .
CDR3aa: CASLQSSTDTQYF
CDR3nt: TGTGCCAGCCTACAGTCCAGCACAGATACGCAGTATTTT

j_gene: TRBJ1-4
abundance: .
v_gene: TRBV11-2
d_gene: .
CDR3aa: CASSLRTSGEKLFF
CDR3nt: TGTGCCAGCAGCTTACGGACTTCGGGTGAAAAACTGTTTTTT

j_gene: TRBJ2-7
abundance: .
v_gene: TRBV28
d_gene: TRBD1
CDR3aa: CASISGTGALGEQYF
CDR3nt: TGTGCCAGCATATCCGGGACAGGGGCATTGGGGGAGCAGTACTTC

j_gene: TRBJ2-1
abundance: .
v_gene: TRBV18
d_gene: TRBD2
CDR3aa: CASSPAGSGRAQFGEQFF
CDR3nt: TGTGCCAGCTCCCCCGCGGGTAGCGGGAGGGCCCAATTCGGTGAGCAGTTCTTC

j_gene: TRBJ2-6
abundance: .
v_gene: TRBV2
d_gene: TRBD1
CDR3aa: CASSENRGHGANVLTF
CDR3nt: TGTGCCAGCAGTGAGAACAGGGGGCATGGGGCCAACGTCCTGACTTTC

j_gene: TRBJ1-6
abundance: .
v_gene: TRBV30
d_gene: .
CDR3aa: CAWTLNRVNSPLHF
CDR3nt: TGTGCCTGGACCCTTAACAGGGTGAATTCACCCCTCCACTTT

j_gene: TRBJ2-4
abundance: .
v_gene: TRBV2
d_gene: TRBD1
CDR3aa: CASSERGQTIQYF
CDR3nt: TGTGCCAGCAGTGAAAGGGGGCAGACCATTCAGTACTTC

j_gene: TRBJ1-5
abundance: few
v_gene: TRBV7-2
d_gene: .
CDR3aa: CASSYYSNQPQHF
CDR3nt: TGTGCCAGCAGCTACTATAGCAATCAGCCCCAGCATTTT

j_gene: TRBJ2-5
abundance: .
v_gene: TRBV5-5
d_gene: .
CDR3aa: CASSLYRDQETQYF
CDR3nt: TGTGCCAGCAGCTTGTACAGGGACCAAGAGACCCAGTACTTC

j_gene: TRBJ2-7
abundance: .
v_gene: TRBV6-2/TRBV6-3
d_gene: TRBD2
CDR3aa: CASSLAGGFAYEQYF
CDR3nt: TGTGCCAGCAGCCTAGCGGGAGGATTCGCCTACGAGCAGTACTTC

j_gene: TRBJ2-5
abundance: .
v_gene: TRBV3-1/TRBV3-2
d_gene: TRBD2
CDR3aa: CASSYLRDYPSGGQYF
CDR3nt: TGTGCCAGCAGCTACCTCCGGGACTACCCGTCGGGCGGCCAGTACTTC

j_gene: TRBJ2-7
abundance: .
v_gene: TRBV19
d_gene: .
CDR3aa: CASSEVPYEQYF
CDR3nt: TGTGCCAGTAGTGAGGTTCCCTACGAGCAGTACTTC

j_gene: TRBJ2-3
abundance: .
v_gene: TRBV13
d_gene: .
CDR3aa: CASSPRQTDTQYF
CDR3nt: TGTGCCAGCAGCCCGCGTCAAACAGATACGCAGTATTTT

j_gene: TRBJ2-1
abundance: .
v_gene: TRBV5-1
d_gene: .
CDR3aa: CASSSTAGRGEQFF
CDR3nt: TGCGCCAGCAGCTCTACTGCGGGTCGGGGTGAGCAGTTCTTC

j_gene: TRBJ2-1
abundance: .
v_gene: TRBV9
d_gene: .
CDR3aa: CASSVGTGGSYNEQFF
CDR3nt: TGTGCCAGCAGCGTGGGGACCGGGGGCTCCTACAATGAGCAGTTCTTC

j_gene: TRBJ1-2
abundance: .
v_gene: TRBV9
d_gene: TRBD1
CDR3aa: CASSVGGQFNYGYTF
CDR3nt: TGTGCCAGCAGCGTAGGGGGACAGTTTAACTATGGCTACACCTTC

j_gene: TRBJ2-5
abundance: few
v_gene: TRBV9
d_gene: TRBD2
CDR3aa: CASSSGLAGVETQYF
CDR3nt: TGTGCCAGCAGCTCCGGACTAGCGGGAGTGGAGACCCAGTACTTC

j_gene: TRBJ2-5
abundance: few
v_gene: TRBV5-6
d_gene: TRBD1
CDR3aa: CASSFRTGRETQYF
CDR3nt: TGTGCCAGCAGCTTCCGGACAGGGAGAGAGACCCAGTACTTC

j_gene: TRBJ2-3
abundance: .
v_gene: TRBV21-1
d_gene: .
CDR3aa: CASSKGQSGTGGLASTDTQYF
CDR3nt: TGTGCCAGCAGCAAAGGTCAATCCGGGACGGGAGGACTAGCATCGACAGATACGCAGTATTTT

j_gene: TRBJ2-2
abundance: .
v_gene: TRBV6-5
d_gene: TRBD1
CDR3aa: CASSSTGGTGELFF
CDR3nt: TGTGCCAGCAGTTCCACAGGGGGTACCGGGGAGCTGTTTTTT

j_gene: TRBJ2-7
abundance: .
v_gene: TRBV7-9
d_gene: TRBD1
CDR3aa: CASSQRQGSYEQYF
CDR3nt: TGTGCCAGCAGCCAAAGACAGGGCTCCTACGAGCAGTACTTC

j_gene: TRBJ2-1
abundance: .
v_gene: TRBV30
d_gene: TRBD2
CDR3aa: CAWSSVTSGRGGEQFF
CDR3nt: TGTGCCTGGAGTTCGGTGACTAGCGGGAGGGGGGGCGAGCAGTTCTTC